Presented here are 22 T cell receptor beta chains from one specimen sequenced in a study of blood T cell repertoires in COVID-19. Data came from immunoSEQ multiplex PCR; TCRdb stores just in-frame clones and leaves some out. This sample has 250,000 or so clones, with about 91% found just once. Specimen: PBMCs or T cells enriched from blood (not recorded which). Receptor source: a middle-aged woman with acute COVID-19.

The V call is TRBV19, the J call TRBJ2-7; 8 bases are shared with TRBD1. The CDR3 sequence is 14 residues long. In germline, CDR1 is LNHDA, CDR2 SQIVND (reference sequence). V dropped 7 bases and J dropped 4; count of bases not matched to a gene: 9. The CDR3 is CASMHTGGAYEQYF. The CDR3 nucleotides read TGTGCCAGTATGCATACAGGGGGAGCTTACGAGCAGTACTTC.

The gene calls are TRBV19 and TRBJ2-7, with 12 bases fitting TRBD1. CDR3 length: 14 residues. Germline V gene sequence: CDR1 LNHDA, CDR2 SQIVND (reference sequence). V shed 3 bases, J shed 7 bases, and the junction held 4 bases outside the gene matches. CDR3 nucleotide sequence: TGTGCCAGTAGTATGGGACAGGGGGCGATTGAGCAGTACTTC. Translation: CASSMGQGAIEQYF.

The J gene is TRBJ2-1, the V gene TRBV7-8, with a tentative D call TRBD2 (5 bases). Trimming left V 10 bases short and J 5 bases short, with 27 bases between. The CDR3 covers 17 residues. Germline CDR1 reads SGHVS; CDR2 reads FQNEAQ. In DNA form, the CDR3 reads TGTGCCACTAAAAAGCTCGGGGTGGCTAGCTTAGACAATGAGCAGTTCTTC. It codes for CATKKLGVASLDNEQFF.

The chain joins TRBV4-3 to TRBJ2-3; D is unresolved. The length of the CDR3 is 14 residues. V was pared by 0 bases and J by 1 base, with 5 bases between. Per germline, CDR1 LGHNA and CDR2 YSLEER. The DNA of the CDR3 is TGCGCCAGCAGCCAAGATCGGGGCACAGATACGCAGTATTTT. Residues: CASSQDRGTDTQYF.

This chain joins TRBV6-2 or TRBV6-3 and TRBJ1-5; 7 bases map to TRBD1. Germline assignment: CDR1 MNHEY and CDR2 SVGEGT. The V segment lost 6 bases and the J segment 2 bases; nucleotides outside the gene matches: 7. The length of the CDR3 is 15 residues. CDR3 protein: CASSIQGSRNQPQHF. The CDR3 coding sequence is TGTGCCAGCAGCATACAGGGGAGCCGCAATCAGCCCCAGCATTTT.

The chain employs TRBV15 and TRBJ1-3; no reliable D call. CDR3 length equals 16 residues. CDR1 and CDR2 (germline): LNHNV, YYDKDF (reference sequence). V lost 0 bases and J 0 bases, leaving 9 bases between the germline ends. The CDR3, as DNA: TGTGCCACCAGCAGAGAGGCAACTACCTCTGGAAACACCATATATTTT. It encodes CATSREATTSGNTIYF.

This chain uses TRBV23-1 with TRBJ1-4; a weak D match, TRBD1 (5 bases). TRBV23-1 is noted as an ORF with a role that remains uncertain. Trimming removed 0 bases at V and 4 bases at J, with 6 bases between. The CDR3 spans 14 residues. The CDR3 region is CASSQSDNNEKLFF. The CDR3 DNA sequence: TGCGCCAGCAGTCAATCGGACAATAATGAAAAACTGTTTTTT.

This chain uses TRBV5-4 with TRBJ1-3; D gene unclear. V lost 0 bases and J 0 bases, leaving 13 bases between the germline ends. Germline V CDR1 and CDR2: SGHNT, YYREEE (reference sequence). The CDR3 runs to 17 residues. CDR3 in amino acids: CASSLGLPSGSGNTIYF. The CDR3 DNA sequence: TGTGCCAGCAGCTTGGGCCTTCCCTCCGGCTCTGGAAACACCATATATTTT.

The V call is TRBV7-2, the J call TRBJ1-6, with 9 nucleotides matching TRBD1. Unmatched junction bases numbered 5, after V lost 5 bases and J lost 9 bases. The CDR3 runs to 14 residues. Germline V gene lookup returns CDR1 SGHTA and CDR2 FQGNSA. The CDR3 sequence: CASSAGTGLSPLHF. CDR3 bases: TGTGCCAGCAGCGCTGGGACAGGGCTTTCACCCCTCCACTTT.

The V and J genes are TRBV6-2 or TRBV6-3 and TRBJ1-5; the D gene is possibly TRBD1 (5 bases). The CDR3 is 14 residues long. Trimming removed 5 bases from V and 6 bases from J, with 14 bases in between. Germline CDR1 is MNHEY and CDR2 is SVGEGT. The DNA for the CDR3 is TGTGCCAGCAGTCGACTGGAGACAGCTCAGCCCCAGCATTTT. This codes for CASSRLETAQPQHF.

CDR3 nucleotides: TGTGCCAGCAGCTTATCGGGGGGCAGTCAGCCCCAGCATTTT. This gives the protein CASSLSGGSQPQHF. The genes are TRBV7-9 and TRBJ1-5; D may be TRBD1 (6 bases). The germline V gene has CDR1 SEHNR and CDR2 FQNEAQ (reference sequence). This CDR3 has 14 amino acids. V lost 2 bases and J lost 6, with 11 bases in between.

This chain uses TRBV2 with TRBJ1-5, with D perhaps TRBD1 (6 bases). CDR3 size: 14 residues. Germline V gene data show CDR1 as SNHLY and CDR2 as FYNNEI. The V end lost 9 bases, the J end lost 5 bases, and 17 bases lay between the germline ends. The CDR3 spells CASCRGAKDQPQHF. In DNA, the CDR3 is TGTGCCAGTTGCCGGGGGGCTAAGGATCAGCCCCAGCATTTT.

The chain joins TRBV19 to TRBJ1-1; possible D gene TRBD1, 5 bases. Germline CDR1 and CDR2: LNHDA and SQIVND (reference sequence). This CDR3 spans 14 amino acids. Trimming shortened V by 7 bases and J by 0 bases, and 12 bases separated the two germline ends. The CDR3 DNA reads TGTGCCAGTAAGGGGTGGGGCATGAACACTGAAGCTTTCTTT. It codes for CASKGWGMNTEAFF.

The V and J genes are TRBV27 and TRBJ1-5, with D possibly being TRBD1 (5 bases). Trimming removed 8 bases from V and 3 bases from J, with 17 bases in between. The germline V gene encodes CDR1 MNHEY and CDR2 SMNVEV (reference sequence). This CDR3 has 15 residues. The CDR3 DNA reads TGTGCCAGCGGACTTAGCCGGGGGTACAATCAGCCCCAGCATTTT. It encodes CASGLSRGYNQPQHF.

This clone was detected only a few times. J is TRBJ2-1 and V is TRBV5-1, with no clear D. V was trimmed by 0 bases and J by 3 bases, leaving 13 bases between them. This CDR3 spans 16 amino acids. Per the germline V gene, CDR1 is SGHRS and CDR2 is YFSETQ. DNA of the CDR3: TGCGCCAGCAGCTTGGCTTCTGGTAGCCTCTACAATGAGCAGTTCTTC. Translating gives CASSLASGSLYNEQFF.

CDR3 amino acids: CASSHRRAGGNEQFF. The CDR3 DNA sequence: TGTGCCAGCAGCCATCGACGGGCGGGGGGCAATGAGCAGTTCTTC. V usage is TRBV14 and J usage is TRBJ2-1, with 8 bases identical to TRBD2. The CDR3 is 15 residues long. The germline V gene has CDR1 SGHDN and CDR2 FVKESK. Unmatched junction bases numbered 7, after V lost 3 bases and J lost 6 bases. Combining the CDR3 with reference TRBV14 and TRBJ2-1 gives the whole variable domain EAGVTQFPSHSVIEKGQTVTLRCDPISGHDNLYWYRRVMGKEIKFLLHFVKESKQDESGMPNNRFLAERTGGTYSTLKVQPAELEDSGVYFCASSHRRAGGNEQFFGPGTRLTVL.

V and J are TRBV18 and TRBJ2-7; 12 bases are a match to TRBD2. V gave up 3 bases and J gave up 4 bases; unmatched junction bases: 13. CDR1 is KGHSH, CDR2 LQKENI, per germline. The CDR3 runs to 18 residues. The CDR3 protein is CASSPTRSLAGGPYEQYV. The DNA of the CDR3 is TGTGCCAGCTCACCCACCCGAAGCCTAGCGGGAGGGCCGTACGAGCAGTACGTC.

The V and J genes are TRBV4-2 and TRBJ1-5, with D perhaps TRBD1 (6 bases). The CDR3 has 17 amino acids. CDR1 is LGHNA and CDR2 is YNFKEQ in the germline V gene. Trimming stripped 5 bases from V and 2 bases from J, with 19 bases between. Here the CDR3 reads CASSSRTGPGGNQPQHF. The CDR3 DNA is TGTGCCAGCAGCTCCCGAACAGGGCCCGGGGGCAATCAGCCCCAGCATTTT.

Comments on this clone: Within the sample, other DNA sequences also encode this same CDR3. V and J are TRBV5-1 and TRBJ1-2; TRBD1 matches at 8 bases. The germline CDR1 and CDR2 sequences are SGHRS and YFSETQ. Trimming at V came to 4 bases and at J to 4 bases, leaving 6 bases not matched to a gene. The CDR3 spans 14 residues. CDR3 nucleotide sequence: TGCGCCAGCAGCCTCGGACAGGGTGGCTATGGCTACACCTTC. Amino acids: CASSLGQGGYGYTF. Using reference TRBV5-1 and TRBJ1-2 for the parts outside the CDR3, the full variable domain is KAGVTQTPRYLIKTRGQQVTLSCSPISGHRSVSWYQQTPGQGLQFLFEYFSETQRNKGNFPGRFSGRQFSNSRSEMNVSTLELGDSALYLCASSLGQGGYGYTFGSGTRLTVV.

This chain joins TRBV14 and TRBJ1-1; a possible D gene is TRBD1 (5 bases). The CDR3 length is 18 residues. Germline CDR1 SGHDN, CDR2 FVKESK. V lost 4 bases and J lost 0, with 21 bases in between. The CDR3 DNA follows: TGTGCCAGCAGCCGGGCCGGAGGGACCCGATCTATGAACACTGAAGCTTTCTTT. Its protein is CASSRAGGTRSMNTEAFF.

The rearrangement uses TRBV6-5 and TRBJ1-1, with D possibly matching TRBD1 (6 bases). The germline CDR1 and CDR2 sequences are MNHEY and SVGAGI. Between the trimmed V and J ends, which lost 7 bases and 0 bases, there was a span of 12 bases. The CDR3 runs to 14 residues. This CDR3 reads CASTRGGMNTEAFF. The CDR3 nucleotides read TGTGCCAGCACGAGGGGGGGAATGAACACTGAAGCTTTCTTT.

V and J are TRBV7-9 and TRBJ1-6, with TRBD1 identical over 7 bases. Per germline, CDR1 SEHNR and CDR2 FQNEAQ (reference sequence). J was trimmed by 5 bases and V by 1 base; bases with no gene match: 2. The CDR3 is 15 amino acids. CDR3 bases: TGTGCCAGCAGCTTAGGAGACAGGGATAATTCACCCCTCCACTTT. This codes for CASSLGDRDNSPLHF. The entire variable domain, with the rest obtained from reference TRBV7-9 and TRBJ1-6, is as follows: DTGVSQNPRHKITKRGQNVTFRCDPISEHNRLYWYRQTLGQGPEFLTYFQNEAQLEKSRLLSDRFSAERPKGSFSTLEIQRTEQGDSAMYLCASSLGDRDNSPLHFGNGTRLTVT.